This T cell receptor beta chain was sequenced during a study of siplizumab effects on memory and regulatory T cells. This clone was seen once. What it recognizes is unknown. Notes on the study in general: Naive-or-memory phenotypes were unassignable for roughly 80-97% of proliferating CD4+ or CD8+ clones. Siplizumab significantly decreased alloreactive sequences from unstimulated CD4+ memory cells. Contribution to the alloresponse seemed major for naive T cells, which also seemed more diverse than memory cells.

Around 94,000 TCR templates underwent assay in each sample. Profiling relied on immunoSEQ multiplex PCR, and the TCRdb table lists in-frame clones only, not all of them. Among 100,000 or so clones listed, approximately 92% were seen once. V gave up 1 base and J gave up 1 base, with 8 bases separating them. The CDR3 totals 14 residues. In germline, CDR1 is SGHRS, CDR2 YFSETQ. The sequenced sample consisted of CD4+ T cells sorted from blood. The sequence derives from a human donor in good health. The V call is TRBV5-1, the J call TRBJ1-2; D unresolved. The CDR3 region is CASSLYEFNYGYTF. The CDR3 DNA follows: TGCGCCAGCAGCTTGTACGAATTTAACTATGGCTACACCTTC.